These 16 T cell receptor beta chains were sequenced from one sample in a study of shared clonotypes between healthy human individuals. The repertoire was sequenced with immunoSEQ multiplex PCR; TCRdb's copy has only in-frame clones and lacks some. The table has a few million clones, just under 95% seen once. The material sequenced was naive CD4+ T cells from PBMCs. Sample subset: CD45RA+ positively selected. These TCRs come from a man in his late teens or twenties in good health. Some clones in this sample may be carry-over from other donors' samples.

In its sample, this clone was seen once. This chain joins TRBV9 and TRBJ1-2; 7 bases fit TRBD1. Trimming removed 7 bases from V and 3 bases from J; junction bases left unmatched: 9. The CDR3 covers 14 residues. The germline V gene has CDR1 SGDLS and CDR2 YYNGEE. CDR3 region: CASGTTGVHYGYTF. CDR3 DNA: TGTGCCAGCGGTACAACAGGGGTTCACTATGGCTACACCTTC.

The gene calls are TRBV5-1 and TRBJ2-1; D is unclear. V lost 4 bases and J lost 5, with 16 bases in between. The CDR3 totals 15 residues. Germline assignment: CDR1 SGHRS and CDR2 YFSETQ. The CDR3 coding sequence is TGCGCCAGCAGCCCGCTTCCAGGAAGCGACAATGAGCAGTTCTTC. It translates to CASSPLPGSDNEQFF.

This rearrangement joins TRBV25-1 to TRBJ2-1; 12 nucleotides match TRBD2. The CDR3 runs to 16 residues. Trimming cost V 4 bases and J 4 bases; bases outside gene matches: 5. Per the germline V gene, CDR1 is MGHDK and CDR2 is SYGVNS. CDR3 in amino acids: CASSGSTSGSYNEQFF. In DNA, the CDR3 is TGTGCCAGCAGTGGTTCGACTAGCGGGAGTTACAATGAGCAGTTCTTC.

The V and J genes are TRBV2 and TRBJ2-7; perhaps TRBD1 as D (6 bases). Trimming took off 6 bases at V and 2 bases at J, with 17 bases between the two ends. Germline values: CDR1 SNHLY, CDR2 FYNNEI. CDR3 size: 15 residues. The CDR3 DNA sequence: TGTGCCAGCAGGGAAAGGGACACGCCGACCTACGAGCAGTACTTC. Translation gives CASRERDTPTYEQYF. Full variable domain (missing parts from reference TRBV2 and TRBJ2-7): EPEVTQTPSHQVTQMGQEVILRCVPISNHLYFYWYRQILGQKVEFLVSFYNNEISEKSEIFDDQFSVERPDGSNFTLKIRSTKLEDSAMYFCASRERDTPTYEQYFGPGTRLTVT.

The chain joins TRBV7-9 to TRBJ2-3; unclear D gene. Trimming pared 0 bases from V and 2 bases from J, leaving 9 bases between. This CDR3 region has 15 residues. CDR1 is SEHNR, CDR2 FQNEAQ, per germline (reference sequence). CDR3 residues: CASSLAMGPTDTQYF. The CDR3 nucleotides are TGTGCCAGCAGCTTAGCGATGGGTCCCACAGATACGCAGTATTTT.

V and J are TRBV7-8 and TRBJ2-4; possible D gene TRBD1, 6 bases. The CDR3 sequence is 14 residues long. V gave up 5 bases and J gave up 8 bases, with 16 bases separating them. Germline CDR1 SGHVS, CDR2 FQNEAQ. Here the CDR3 DNA reads TGTGCCAGCAGCCGGACCACAGGGAGAGACATTCAGTACTTC. Translated, it gives CASSRTTGRDIQYF.

The chain is built from TRBV5-1 and TRBJ2-1, with TRBD2 matching over 11 bases. V lost 0 bases and J lost 0; bases outside the gene matches: 8. CDR1 and CDR2 from the germline V gene are SGHRS and YFSETQ. The CDR3 runs 19 residues. The CDR3 loop reads CASSLEAGSGRASYNEQFF. The CDR3 DNA reads TGCGCCAGCAGCTTGGAGGCCGGTAGCGGGAGGGCCTCCTACAATGAGCAGTTCTTC.

This clone was detected only once. The V and J genes are TRBV28 and TRBJ2-5; D may correspond to TRBD1 or TRBD2 (7 bases each). This CDR3 has 16 residues. Deletions cut 7 bases from V and 5 bases from J, with 23 bases between. CDR1 and CDR2 from the germline V gene are MDHEN and SYDVKM. The CDR3 spells CASKASFNRGGETQYF. Here the CDR3 DNA reads TGTGCCAGCAAAGCATCATTTAACAGGGGAGGGGAGACCCAGTACTTC.

The chain has TRBV10-3 and TRBJ1-1, with D tentatively TRBD1 (6 bases). The CDR3 totals 13 residues. The V and J ends lost 10 bases and 0 bases respectively, with 12 bases between them. Germline loops: CDR1 ENHRY, CDR2 SYGVKD. CDR3 residues: CASHRDMNTEAFF. The DNA for the CDR3 is TGTGCCAGCCACAGGGATATGAACACTGAAGCTTTCTTT.

The V call is TRBV6-5, the J call TRBJ2-7; TRBD2 agrees at 11 bases. V gave up 9 bases and J gave up 0 bases; unmatched junction bases: 7. The germline gives CDR1 MNHEY, CDR2 SVGAGI. This CDR3 region has 15 residues. This CDR3 reads CASKMTSGTSYEQYF. The CDR3 DNA follows: TGTGCCAGTAAGATGACTAGCGGGACCTCCTACGAGCAGTACTTC.

The chain has TRBV5-5 and TRBJ1-1; TRBD1 might be the D (6 bases). V lost 4 bases, J lost 5 bases, and 15 bases lay in between. Germline CDR1 and CDR2: SGHKS and YYEKEE (reference sequence). The CDR3 loop spans 14 amino acids. CDR3 coding DNA: TGTGCCAGCAGCCCACAGGGAATGGTGACTGAAGCTTTCTTT. This encodes CASSPQGMVTEAFF.

This clone was seen more than once but under ten times. V gene TRBV4-1 combines with J gene TRBJ1-1, with no clear D. The length of the CDR3 is 13 residues. Germline V gene lookup returns CDR1 MGHRA and CDR2 YSYEKL. V was pared by 4 bases and J by 0 bases, with 6 bases between. CDR3: CASSPQMNTEAFF. The CDR3 bases are TGCGCCAGCAGCCCTCAGATGAACACTGAAGCTTTCTTT.

The genes are TRBV4-1 and TRBJ2-3, with 14 bases matching TRBD2. The CDR3 totals 16 residues. Germline V lookup: CDR1 MGHRA, CDR2 YSYEKL. V lost 4 bases, J lost 6 bases, and 6 bases stayed unmatched. The CDR3 DNA reads as TGCGCCAGCAGCCCATGGACTAGCGGGAGGATGGATACGCAGTATTTT. Protein sequence: CASSPWTSGRMDTQYF.

The gene calls are TRBV2 and TRBJ2-4; 8 bases map to TRBD2. Germline loops: CDR1 SNHLY, CDR2 FYNNEI. The CDR3 contains 13 residues. V gave up 8 bases and J gave up 15 bases; unmatched junction bases: 15. CDR3 in DNA: TGTGCCAGCGGACCAACGGGGGGGATTTGGAGGTACTTC. It specifies CASGPTGGIWRYF. The entire variable domain, with the rest obtained from reference TRBV2 and TRBJ2-4, is as follows: EPEVTQTPSHQVTQMGQEVILRCVPISNHLYFYWYRQILGQKVEFLVSFYNNEISEKSEIFDDQFSVERPDGSNFTLKIRSTKLEDSAMYFCASGPTGGIWRYFGAGTRLSVL.

The rearrangement uses TRBV13 and TRBJ2-2; no firm D call. V was clipped by 2 bases and J by 1 base, with 14 bases between them. This CDR3 region has 17 residues. From germline, CDR1 is PRHDT and CDR2 FYEKMQ (reference sequence). CDR3 in amino acids: CASSLRAGRWNTGELFF. DNA of the CDR3: TGTGCCAGCAGCTTAAGGGCTGGGCGGTGGAACACCGGGGAGCTGTTTTTT.

The rearrangement links TRBV27 to TRBJ1-1; the match to TRBD1 covers 7 bases. CDR1 is MNHEY, CDR2 SMNVEV, per germline (reference sequence). Unmatched junction bases numbered 8, after V lost 6 bases and J lost 1 base. The CDR3 totals 15 residues. CDR3 protein: CASSYRGGWNTEAFF. As DNA, the CDR3 is TGTGCCAGCAGCTACAGGGGTGGGTGGAACACTGAAGCTTTCTTT.